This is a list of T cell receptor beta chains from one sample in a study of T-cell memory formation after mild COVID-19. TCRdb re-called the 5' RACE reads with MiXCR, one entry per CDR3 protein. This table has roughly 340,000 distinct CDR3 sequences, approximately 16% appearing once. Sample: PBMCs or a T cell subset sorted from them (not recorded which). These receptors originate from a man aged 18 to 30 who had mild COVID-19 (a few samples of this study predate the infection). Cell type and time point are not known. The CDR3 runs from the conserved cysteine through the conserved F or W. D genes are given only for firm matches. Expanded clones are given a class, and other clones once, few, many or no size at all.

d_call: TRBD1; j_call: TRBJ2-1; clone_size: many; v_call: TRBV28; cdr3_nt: TGTGCCAGCAGTTTTGCCGGGACAGCTCTGTACAATGAGCAGTTCTTC; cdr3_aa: CASSFAGTALYNEQFF
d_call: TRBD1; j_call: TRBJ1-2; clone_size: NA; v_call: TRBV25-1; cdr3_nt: TGTGCCAGCAGTGAATCTACCGGGACAGGGAATGGCTACACCTTC; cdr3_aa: CASSESTGTGNGYTF
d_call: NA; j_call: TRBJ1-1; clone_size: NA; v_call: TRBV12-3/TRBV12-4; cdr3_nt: TGTGCCAGCAGTCTCCTCCGGGGACGGACTGAAGCTTTCTTT; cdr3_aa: CASSLLRGRTEAFF
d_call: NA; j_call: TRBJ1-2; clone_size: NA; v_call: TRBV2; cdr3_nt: TGTGCCAGCGGGGGACCTGGCTACACCTTC; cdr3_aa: CASGGPGYTF
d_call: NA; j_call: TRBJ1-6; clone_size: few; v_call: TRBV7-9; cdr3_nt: TGTGCCAGCAGCTTAGAGCGGGGGAACTCACCCCTCCACTTT; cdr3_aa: CASSLERGNSPLHF
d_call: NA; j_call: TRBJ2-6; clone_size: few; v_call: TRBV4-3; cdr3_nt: TGCGCCAGCAGCCAAGTGGAGGAGGGGTCCCTGACTTTC; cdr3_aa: CASSQVEEGSLTF
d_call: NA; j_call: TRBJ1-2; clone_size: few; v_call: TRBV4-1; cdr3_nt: TGCGCCAGCAGCCAAGAAGGGGGTAGATTGTATGGCTACACCTTC; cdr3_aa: CASSQEGGRLYGYTF
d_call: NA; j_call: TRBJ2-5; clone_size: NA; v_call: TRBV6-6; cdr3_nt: TGTGCCAGCAGTTACGACGGGGGCCGGGAGACCCAGTACTTC; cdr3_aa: CASSYDGGRETQYF
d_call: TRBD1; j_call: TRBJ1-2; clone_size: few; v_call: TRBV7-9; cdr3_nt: TGTGCCAGCAGCGAAATATTCGGACAGGGGGGCTACACCTTC; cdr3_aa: CASSEIFGQGGYTF
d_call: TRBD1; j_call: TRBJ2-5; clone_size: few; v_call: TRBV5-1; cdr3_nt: TGCGCCAGCAGCACGATATTCAGGGGGCGTGGGGAGACCCAGTACTTC; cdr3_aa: CASSTIFRGRGETQYF
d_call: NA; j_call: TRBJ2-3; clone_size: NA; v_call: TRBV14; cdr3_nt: TGTGCCAGCCGTCTGATGGGCACAGATACGCAGTATTTT; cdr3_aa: CASRLMGTDTQYF
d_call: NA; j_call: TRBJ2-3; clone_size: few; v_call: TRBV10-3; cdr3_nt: TGTGCCATCAGAAACACAGGAGAGGATACGCAGTATTTT; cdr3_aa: CAIRNTGEDTQYF
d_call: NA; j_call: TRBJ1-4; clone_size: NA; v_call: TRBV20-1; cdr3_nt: TGCAGTGCTAGGGCAGGGTTTGTGGGTGAAAAACTGTTTTTT; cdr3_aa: CSARAGFVGEKLFF
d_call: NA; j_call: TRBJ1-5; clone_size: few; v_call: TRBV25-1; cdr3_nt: TGTGCCAGCAGTGGGGCAGGGGATCAGCCCCAGCATTTT; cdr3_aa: CASSGAGDQPQHF
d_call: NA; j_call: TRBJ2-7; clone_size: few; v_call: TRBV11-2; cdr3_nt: TGTGCCAGCAGCTTAGTAGGACCCATGTACGAGCAGTACTTC; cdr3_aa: CASSLVGPMYEQYF
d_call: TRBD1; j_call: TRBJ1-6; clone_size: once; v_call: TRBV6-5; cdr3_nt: TGTGCCAGCAGTTACACCCCGGACAGGTTCTATCGTTCACCCCTCCACTTT; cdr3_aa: CASSYTPDRFYRSPLHF
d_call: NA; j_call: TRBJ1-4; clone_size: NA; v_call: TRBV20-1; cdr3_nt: TGCAGTGCTAGAGACGCCCTTAATGAAAAACTGTTTTTT; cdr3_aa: CSARDALNEKLFF
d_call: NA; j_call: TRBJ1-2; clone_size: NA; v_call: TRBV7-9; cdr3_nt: TGTGCCAGCAGCCACTGGACAGCCACTGGCTATGGCTACACCTTC; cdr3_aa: CASSHWTATGYGYTF
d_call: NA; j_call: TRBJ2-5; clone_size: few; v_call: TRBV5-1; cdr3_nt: TGCGCCAGCAGATCACCAGCTCAAGAGACCCAGTACTTC; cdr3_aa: CASRSPAQETQYF
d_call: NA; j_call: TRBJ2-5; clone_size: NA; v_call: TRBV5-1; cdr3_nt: TGCGCCAGCAGCTTGCATCCGGAGGGAGAGACCCAGTACTTC; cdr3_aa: CASSLHPEGETQYF
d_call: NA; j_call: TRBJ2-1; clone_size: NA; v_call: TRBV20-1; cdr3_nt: TGCAGTGCTTGGACCTCCCAGGGGCCCAATGAGCAGTTCTTC; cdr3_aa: CSAWTSQGPNEQFF
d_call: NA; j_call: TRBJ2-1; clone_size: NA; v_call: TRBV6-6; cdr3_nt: TGTGCCAGCAGTTACTCCAGGAGCTCCTACAATGAGCAGTTCTTC; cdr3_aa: CASSYSRSSYNEQFF
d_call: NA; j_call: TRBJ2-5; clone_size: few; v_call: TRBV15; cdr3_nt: TGTGCCACCAGCAGAGACAACCAAGAGACCCAGTACTTC; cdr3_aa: CATSRDNQETQYF
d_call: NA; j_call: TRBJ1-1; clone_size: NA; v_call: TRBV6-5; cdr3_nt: TGTGCCAGCAGTTATTCACCAAGGGGAATAAGGAACACTGAAGCTTTCTTT; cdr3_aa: CASSYSPRGIRNTEAFF
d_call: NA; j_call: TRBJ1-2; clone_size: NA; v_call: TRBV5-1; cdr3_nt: TGCGCCAGCAGCAAGGACATGGGGAAGGGGAATGGCTACACCTTC; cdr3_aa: CASSKDMGKGNGYTF
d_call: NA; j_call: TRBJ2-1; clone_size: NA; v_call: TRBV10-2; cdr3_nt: TGCGCCAGCAGTGAGTCGAGTGAGCAGTTCTTC; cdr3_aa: CASSESSEQFF
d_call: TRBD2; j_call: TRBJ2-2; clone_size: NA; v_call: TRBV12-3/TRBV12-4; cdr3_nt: TGTGCCAGCAGCCCCCCCCTAGGGACTAGCGGGGTTAACACCGGGGAGCTGTTTTTT; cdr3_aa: CASSPPLGTSGVNTGELFF
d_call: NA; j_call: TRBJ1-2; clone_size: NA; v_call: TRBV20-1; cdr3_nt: TGCAGTGCTAGAGGGCAGGTCAACTATGGCTACACCTTC; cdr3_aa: CSARGQVNYGYTF
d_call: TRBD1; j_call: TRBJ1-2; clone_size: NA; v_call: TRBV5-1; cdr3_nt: TGCGCCAGCAGCGTGTCCCAGGGGGCAAGCTATGGCTACACCTTC; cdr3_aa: CASSVSQGASYGYTF
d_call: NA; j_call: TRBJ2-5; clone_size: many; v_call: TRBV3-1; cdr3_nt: TGTGCCAGCAGCTACGGTGGGGGGACCCAGTACTTC; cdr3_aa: CASSYGGGTQYF
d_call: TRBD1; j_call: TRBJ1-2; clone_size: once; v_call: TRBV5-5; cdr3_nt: TGTGCCAGCAGCTCCCCGGGACAGGAGAACTATGGCTACACCTTC; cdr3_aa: CASSSPGQENYGYTF
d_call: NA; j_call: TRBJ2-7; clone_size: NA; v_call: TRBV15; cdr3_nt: TGTGCCACCAGCAGATCTAAGGGGGGTTTCAACGAGCAGTACTTC; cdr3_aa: CATSRSKGGFNEQYF
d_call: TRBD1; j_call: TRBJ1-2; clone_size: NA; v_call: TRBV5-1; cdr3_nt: TGCGCCAGCAGCCCCGGACAGGGGGCCCTTTATGGCTACACCTTC; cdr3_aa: CASSPGQGALYGYTF
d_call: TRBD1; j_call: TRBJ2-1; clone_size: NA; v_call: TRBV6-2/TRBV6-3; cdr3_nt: TGTGCCAGCAGTGACAGGGGTCCTTACAATGAGCAGTTCTTC; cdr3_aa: CASSDRGPYNEQFF
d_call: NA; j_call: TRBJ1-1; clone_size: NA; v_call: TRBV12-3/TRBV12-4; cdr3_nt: TGTGCCAGCAGTCTAAGAAGAGCGGCTTTCTTT; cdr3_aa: CASSLRRAAFF
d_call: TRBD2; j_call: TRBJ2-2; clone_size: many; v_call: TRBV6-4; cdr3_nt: TGTGCCAGCAGTGACTCTAGCGGGGGCACCGGGGAGCTGTTTTTT; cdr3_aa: CASSDSSGGTGELFF
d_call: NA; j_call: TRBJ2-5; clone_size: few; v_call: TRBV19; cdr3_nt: TGTGCCAGTAGTATAGTTGGGCAACAAGAGACCCAGTACTTC; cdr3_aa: CASSIVGQQETQYF
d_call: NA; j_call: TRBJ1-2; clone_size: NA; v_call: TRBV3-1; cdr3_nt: TGTGCCAGCAGCCCTAAAGGGGGACACATCCAAAGTTCCTATGGCTACACCTTC; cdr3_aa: CASSPKGGHIQSSYGYTF
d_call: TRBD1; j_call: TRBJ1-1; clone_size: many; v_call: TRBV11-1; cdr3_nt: TGTGCCAGCAGATGGGACAGGGGGCGCGATCGGAACACTGAAGCTTTCTTT; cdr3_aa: CASRWDRGRDRNTEAFF
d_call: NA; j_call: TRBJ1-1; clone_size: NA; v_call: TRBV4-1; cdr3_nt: TGCGCCAGCAGCCCAGAACCCCTGAACACTGAAGCTTTCTTT; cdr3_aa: CASSPEPLNTEAFF